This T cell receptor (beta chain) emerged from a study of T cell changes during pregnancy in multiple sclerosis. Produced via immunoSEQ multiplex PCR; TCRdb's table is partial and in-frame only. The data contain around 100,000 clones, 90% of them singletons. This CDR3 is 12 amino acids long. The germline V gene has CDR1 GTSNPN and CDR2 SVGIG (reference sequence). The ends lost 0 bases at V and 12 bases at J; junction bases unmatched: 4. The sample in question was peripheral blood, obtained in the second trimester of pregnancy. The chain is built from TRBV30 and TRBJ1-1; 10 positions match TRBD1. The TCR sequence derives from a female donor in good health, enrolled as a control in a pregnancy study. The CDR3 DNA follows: TGTGCCTGGAGTGTGACAGGGGGCAAAACTTTCTTT. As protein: CAWSVTGGKTFF.